This record concerns one T cell receptor (beta chain) sequence. This sample was included in a study of cytomegalovirus exposure and HLA in healthy donors. CDR1 is SGHVS, CDR2 FQNEAQ, per germline. CDR3 length: 15 amino acids. Trimming cost V 5 bases and J 0 bases, with 14 bases left between them. The PCR contained 60 Vbeta and 13 Jbeta primers. Assay: immunoSEQ multiplex PCR; the TCRdb copy retains only in-frame clones and omits some. The table records roughly 110,000 clones, around 82% of them present only once. Material for sequencing was PBMCs. The receptor's source is a woman under 40 in good health and CMV-seropositive. This rearrangement joins TRBV7-8 to TRBJ2-7; the D gene is possibly TRBD1 (5 bases). CDR3 region: CASSRPTAGSYEQYF. As DNA, the CDR3 is TGTGCCAGCAGCCGACCGACAGCTGGCTCCTACGAGCAGTACTTC.